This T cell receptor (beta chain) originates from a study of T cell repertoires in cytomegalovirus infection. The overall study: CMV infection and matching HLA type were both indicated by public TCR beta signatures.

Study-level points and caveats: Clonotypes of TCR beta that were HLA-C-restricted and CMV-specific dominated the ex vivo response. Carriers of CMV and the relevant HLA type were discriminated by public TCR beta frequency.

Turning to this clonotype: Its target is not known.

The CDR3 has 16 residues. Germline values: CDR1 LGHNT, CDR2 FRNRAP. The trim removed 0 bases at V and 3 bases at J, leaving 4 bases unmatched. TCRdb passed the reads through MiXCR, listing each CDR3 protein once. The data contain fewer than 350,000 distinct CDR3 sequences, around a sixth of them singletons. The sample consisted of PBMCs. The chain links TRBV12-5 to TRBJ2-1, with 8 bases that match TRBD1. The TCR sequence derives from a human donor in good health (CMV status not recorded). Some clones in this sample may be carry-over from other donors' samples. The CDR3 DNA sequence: TGTGCTAGTGGTTTGGTAACAGGGGGGAACTACAATGAGCAGTTCTTC. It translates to CASGLVTGGNYNEQFF.